This T cell receptor beta chain was captured by sequencing in a study of T cell responses to AZD1222 COVID-19 vaccine (dated by TCRdb to 2020 to 2022). Context from the whole study: A total of 233 trial participants underwent TCR sequencing, of whom about 200 had received two doses of AZD1222 and about 26 had received two doses of the MenACWY control vaccine. Trial participants were enrolled into age subgroups of 18-55, 56-69 and 70-plus years, which contained about 160, 30 and 59 TCR-sequenced participants, respectively.

Explained via the paper, the time point label denotes: about 28 days (+/-7) after the second vaccine dose. AZD1222 recipients with second doses at about 4 weeks or about 12 weeks were pooled, because spike-specific TCR depth and breadth did not differ between schedules. Vaccinee samples came from UK trials COV001 and COV002, including a single-blind randomized controlled phase 2/3 trial of AZD1222 (ChAdOx1 nCoV-19) in healthy adults. For TCRbeta chain sequencing, PBMC samples from trial participants were taken at day 0 and at day 28 after the second dose. The CDR3 regions of human TCRbeta chains were analyzed by immunosequencing. Regarding the original processing steps: TCRs in the repertoires were matched against a reference library of SARS-CoV-2-specific TCRs that had been generated with the MIRA antigen-specificity platform. Breadth was defined as the fraction of unique TCRs that were SARS-CoV-2-associated, and depth was defined as the fraction of total T cells that were SARS-CoV-2-associated. Using the MIRA data, each spike-specific TCR was assigned both to the spike region to which the TCR was reactive and to a CD4 or CD8 class. Log10-transformed breadth and depth values were compared by one-way ANOVA with Sidak's multiple comparisons tests. As stored in TCRdb, this immuneACCESS dataset retains in-frame rearrangements with V and J assigned. A fraction of the clones does not appear; measured against another copy, unresolved V genes explain less than half of the discrepancy, and the remainder lacks a known reason. The D gene and trimming were derived from the DNA, and the V and J assignments and clone size from that table. Counted in this sample were about 150,000 clones; just under 95% of them appeared once. Of the sample, approximately 6.5% falls within the top ten clones.

General findings and caveats noted by the study authors: Participants were mostly white British, with more females than males. The authors suggested clonal diversity may have been underestimated. Vaccine-associated CD4 TCRs spanned the whole spike protein, with dominant responses in regions 160-218 and 743-854. Nearly half of unique spike-specific TCRs reportedly recognized epitopes outside regions mutated in the B.1.351 and B.1.1.7 variants. Conclusions about previously exposed vaccinees are limited because only six or seven AZD1222 recipients were SARS-CoV-2 seropositive at baseline. After two AZD1222 doses, both the breadth and the depth of spike-specific TCRs were significantly higher than at day 0 and than in MenACWY recipients. In the small 56-69-year group, the increase in depth fell short of significance, most likely because of low power. Because no samples from the day 14 peak response were available, repertoires could be characterized only after the peak T cell response.

After removal of 7 bases from V and 5 bases from J, the junction retains 10 bases not matched to a gene. The germline V gene (reference sequence) specifies SEHNR as CDR1 and FQNEAQ as CDR2. The CDR3 measures 15 amino acids from cysteine to phenylalanine. The entry retains the CDR3 DNA only, 45 bases that are in frame from base 1. In the case of this clone: No antigen is known for it. No quality values exist for individual bases; no much larger clone is one base distant.

This clonotype was obtained from an adult who received the AZD1222 COVID-19 vaccine. The sequencing here drew on peripheral blood, taken 28 days after the second AZD1222 dose. The chain couples TRBV7-9 to TRBJ1-3; 8 bases in the middle match TRBD1. CDR3 region: CASTPGTGGRNTIYF. Here is the DNA: TGTGCCAGCACCCCCGGGACAGGAGGAAGAAACACCATATATTTT.